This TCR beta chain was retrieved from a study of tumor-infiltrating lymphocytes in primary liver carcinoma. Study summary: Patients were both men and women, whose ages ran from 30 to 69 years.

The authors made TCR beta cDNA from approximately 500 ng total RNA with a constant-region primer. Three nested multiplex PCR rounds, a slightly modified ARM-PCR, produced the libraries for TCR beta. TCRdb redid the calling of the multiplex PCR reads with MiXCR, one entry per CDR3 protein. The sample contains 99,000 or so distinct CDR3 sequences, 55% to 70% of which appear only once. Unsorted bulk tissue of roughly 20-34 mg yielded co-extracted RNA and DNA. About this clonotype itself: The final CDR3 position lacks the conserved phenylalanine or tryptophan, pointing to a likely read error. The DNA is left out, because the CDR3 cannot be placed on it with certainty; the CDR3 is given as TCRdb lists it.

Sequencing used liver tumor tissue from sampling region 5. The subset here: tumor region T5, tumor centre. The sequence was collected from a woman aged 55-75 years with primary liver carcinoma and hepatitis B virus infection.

This chain's CDR3 is CASTDQQESNEQSL. The chain recombines TRBV12-3 or TRBV12-4 with TRBJ2-1; the table's D gene call, TRBD2, was not cross checked with the DNA. The CDR3 length equals 14 residues, ends included.